This record concerns one T cell receptor beta chain sequence. There is no known antigen for this receptor. No much larger clone is present one base from it, and per-base qualities are unavailable. The entry originates in a study of CD8 T cells in ankylosing spondylitis (dated by TCRdb to between 2016 and 2019). At the level of the whole study: The study profiled T cell receptor beta repertoires in healthy donors and ankylosing spondylitis patients to find disease-linked TCR variants. In total, the full study cohort was made up of roughly 100 healthy donors and roughly 27 ankylosing spondylitis patients. Samples of peripheral blood were taken, and for ankylosing spondylitis patients, synovial fluid was collected as well.

Sequencing used an Illumina HiSeq 2500. Quantitative 5'-RACE with molecular barcodes was used to prepare TCR beta libraries. The paper's processing steps were these. A new computational method based on a probabilistic model of VDJ rearrangement was used to identify disease-linked TCR variants. Using fastp at Q25 and MiXCR, TCRdb reprocessed the public reads and kept productive beta chains. CDR3 protein sequences are deduplicated, and each keeps its most common genes and DNA. TCRdb, not the original authors, processed these V and J calls. The sample table lists roughly 200,000 distinct CDR3 sequences, over 10% of them with a count of one. Approximately 16% of the sample is held by the ten biggest clonotypes. Results the study describes overall, beyond this receptor: A TCR beta motif made up of roughly eight highly homologous amino acid variants appeared to be characteristic of blood from ankylosing spondylitis patients. According to the report, matched synovial fluid samples from ankylosing spondylitis patients were significantly enriched for the disease-linked clones. In peripheral blood, the disease-linked clones were found at relatively low frequencies and had a CD8+ phenotype. Some TCR beta motif variants had previously been reported in synovial fluid and blood of reactive arthritis patients, which suggested common disease-initiation mechanisms.

The germline V gene (reference sequence) yields SEHNR for CDR1 and FQNEAQ for CDR2. Spanning cysteine to phenylalanine, the CDR3 consists of 14 amino acids. The sequence is cut down to CDR3 DNA, 42 bases in frame from base 1. V is clipped by 1 base and J by 7 bases, and the sequence between their germline boundaries is 11 bases long. The V gene is TRBV7-9 and the J gene is TRBJ2-1; the best D guess is TRBD2, with 5 bases matching. This receptor was taken from a male donor with ankylosing spondylitis or in good health (not recorded which). The source material was blood, either unsorted or a sorted T cell fraction (not recorded which). The CDR3 protein: CASSLVTRRNEQFF. The nucleotides read TGTGCCAGCAGCTTAGTCACCAGGAGGAATGAGCAGTTCTTC.